This passage covers 28 T cell receptor beta chains from one sample sequenced in a study of early T cells in non-severe SARS-CoV-2 infection. TCRdb re-derived calls from the 5' RACE reads in MiXCR, one entry per CDR3 protein. Of about 64,000 distinct CDR3 sequences listed, 18% were seen once; the top ten hold roughly 10%. The sequences come from whole blood, collected at baseline. These receptors all come from an adult who was a healthcare worker with PCR-confirmed SARS-CoV-2 infection or an uninfected control (not recorded which).

V and J are TRBV19 and TRBJ2-2, with 7 bases that match TRBD1. The CDR3 has 14 residues. Germline assignment: CDR1 LNHDA and CDR2 SQIVND (reference sequence). Losses at the gene ends were 5 bases for V and 4 bases for J; bases not matched to a gene: 4. The CDR3 loop is CASSPQGITGELFF. The CDR3 DNA reads as TGTGCCAGTAGTCCACAGGGGATCACCGGGGAGCTGTTTTTT.

In this sample, this clonotype turned up a few times. The CDR3 protein is CAIAGLAATGELFF. The CDR3 nucleotides read TGTGCCATCGCGGGACTAGCGGCCACCGGGGAGCTGTTTTTT. The chain joins TRBV2 to TRBJ2-2, with 11 bases matching TRBD2. Germline-derived CDR1 and CDR2 are SNHLY and FYNNEI. Germline trimming cut 10 bases from V and 4 bases from J; bases unmatched to any gene: 5. This CDR3 has 14 residues.

V gene TRBV6-2 or TRBV6-3 combines with J gene TRBJ2-1; TRBD2 agrees at 11 bases. The germline CDR1 and CDR2 sequences are MNHEY and SVGEGT. This CDR3 contains 15 residues. Unmatched junction bases numbered 2, after V lost 5 bases and J lost 2 bases. CDR3 DNA sequence: TGTGCCAGCAGTCAACTAGCGGGAGCCTACAATGAGCAGTTCTTC. Encoded protein: CASSQLAGAYNEQFF.

The J gene is TRBJ2-7, the V gene TRBV6-2 or TRBV6-3, with a possible D match to TRBD2 (6 bases). This CDR3 comprises 16 residues. Germline CDR1 and CDR2: MNHEY and SVGEGT. Deletions cut 8 bases from V and 0 bases from J, with 20 bases between. CDR3 in DNA: TGTGCCAGCCGCCGCGACCGGGGGTCCTTCTCCTACGAGCAGTACTTC. Translating it yields CASRRDRGSFSYEQYF.

This clonotype was observed at least ten times. The rearrangement links TRBV29-1 to TRBJ2-5; weak D call: TRBD1 (6 bases). Germline V gene sequence: CDR1 SQVTM, CDR2 ANQGSEA. This CDR3 has 13 amino acids. Between the trimmed V and J ends, which lost 2 bases and 6 bases, there was a span of 13 bases. Here the CDR3 DNA reads TGCAGCGTTGAATGGCAGGGGATACAGACCCAGTACTTC. Translation gives CSVEWQGIQTQYF.

V usage is TRBV28 and J usage is TRBJ2-3, with 13 bases that match TRBD2. Trimming removed 6 bases from V and 0 bases from J; junction bases left unmatched: 6. Germline values: CDR1 MDHEN, CDR2 SYDVKM. This CDR3 region has 17 residues. CDR3 DNA sequence: TGTGCCAGCAGCCATGGACTAGCGGGGGATAGCACAGATACGCAGTATTTT. Translation: CASSHGLAGDSTDTQYF. The full variable domain, completed using reference TRBV28 and TRBJ2-3, is DVKVTQSSRYLVKRTGEKVFLECVQDMDHENMFWYRQDPGLGLRLIYFSYDVKMKEKGDIPEGYSVSREKKERFSLILESASTNQTSMYLCASSHGLAGDSTDTQYFGPGTRLTVL.

The table lists this clonotype with a few counts. This chain links TRBV13 with TRBJ2-7; D ambiguous. V dropped 2 bases and J dropped 7 bases, with 9 bases sitting between them. Germline V gene lookup returns CDR1 PRHDT and CDR2 FYEKMQ (reference sequence). CDR3 length: 12 residues. The CDR3 DNA follows: TGTGCCAGCAGCTTATATAGCCGGGAGCAGTACTTC. Translated: CASSLYSREQYF.

There are a few counts of this clonotype. This chain joins TRBV29-1 and TRBJ1-1; 8 bases are a match to TRBD1. V was pared by 3 bases and J by 11 bases, with 11 bases of the junction left unmatched. The V gene's germline CDR1 is SQVTM and CDR2 ANQGSEA. This CDR3 contains 13 residues. The CDR3 sequence is CSVDSDRGLEAFF. The DNA for the CDR3 is TGCAGCGTTGATTCCGACAGGGGACTCGAGGCTTTCTTT.

This clonotype has just a few counts. This rearrangement joins TRBV2 to TRBJ2-7; TRBD1 matches at 9 bases. CDR3 size: 14 residues. Germline lookup yields CDR1 SNHLY and CDR2 FYNNEI. V dropped 5 bases and J dropped 6; count of bases not matched to a gene: 8. In nucleotides, the CDR3 is TGTGCCAGCAGTTCACCGGGACAGGGATCCGAGCAGTACTTC. It translates to CASSSPGQGSEQYF.

On this clonotype: The junction shows a germline mismatch at one end, possibly a read error. The rearrangement joins TRBV7-2 to TRBJ1-2; TRBD1 matches 9 bases. The CDR3 is made up of 12 amino acids. Germline CDR1 reads SGHTA; CDR2 reads FQGNSA. CDR3 sequence (DNA): TGTGCCAGCAGCTGGTCCGGGACAGGGTTTGTCTTC. Amino acid sequence: CASSWSGTGFVF.

This clonotype was observed a few times. The chain uses TRBV20-1 and TRBJ2-5; no firm D call. V was trimmed by 5 bases and J by 5 bases, leaving 15 bases between them. Germline-derived CDR1 and CDR2 are DFQATT and SNEGSKA (reference sequence). This CDR3 comprises 13 residues. The CDR3 coding sequence is TGCAGTGCTGGAGCCTTGGAGTCGGAGACCCAGTACTTC. Protein sequence: CSAGALESETQYF.

At least ten counts were recorded for this clonotype. This rearrangement joins TRBV20-1 to TRBJ1-5; D is ambiguous. Germline loops: CDR1 DFQATT, CDR2 SNEGSKA (reference sequence). The CDR3 is 16 residues long. V was clipped by 0 bases and J by 2 bases, with 14 bases between them. The CDR3 reads CSARDARGGGNQPQHF. The DNA of the CDR3 is TGCAGTGCTAGAGATGCACGGGGAGGCGGCAATCAGCCCCAGCATTTT.

The rearrangement uses TRBV4-2 and TRBJ1-2; 11 bases are a match to TRBD1. The CDR3 covers 15 residues. Germline CDR1 reads LGHNA; CDR2 reads YNFKEQ. The V gene end was trimmed by 1 base and the J gene end by 3 bases; junction bases not matched to a gene: 1. CDR3 sequence reads: CASSQAGQGDYGYTF. The CDR3 DNA reads as TGTGCCAGCAGCCAAGCGGGACAGGGGGACTATGGCTACACCTTC.

The rearrangement uses TRBV28 and TRBJ1-5, with 8 bases fitting TRBD1. The CDR3 length is 15 residues. Unmatched junction bases numbered 5, after V lost 5 bases and J lost 2 bases. Germline V gene sequence: CDR1 MDHEN, CDR2 SYDVKM. This chain's CDR3 is CASSQWGQGNQPQHF. For the CDR3, the DNA is TGTGCCAGCAGTCAGTGGGGACAGGGCAATCAGCCCCAGCATTTT.

This clonotype was counted only a few times. The gene calls are TRBV20-1 and TRBJ2-7, with D possibly matching TRBD1 (6 bases). Germline CDR1 is DFQATT and CDR2 is SNEGSKA (reference sequence). The CDR3 contains 10 residues. V lost 6 bases, J lost 3 bases, and 6 bases lay in between. The CDR3 here is CSARGYEQYF. In DNA form, the CDR3 reads TGCAGTGCCAGGGGCTACGAGCAGTACTTC.

The rearrangement joins TRBV6-5 to TRBJ1-1, with TRBD1 matching 7 bases. This CDR3 contains 13 residues. The germline V gene encodes CDR1 MNHEY and CDR2 SVGAGI. The V segment lost 6 bases and the J segment 6 bases; nucleotides outside the gene matches: 7. CDR3 nucleotide sequence: TGTGCCAGCAGCCGATCTCAGGGGGCTGAAGCTTTCTTT. As protein: CASSRSQGAEAFF.

The count of this clonotype is one. The J gene is TRBJ1-2, the V gene TRBV10-1; tentative D call: TRBD1 (6 bases). Germline CDR1 reads WNHNN; CDR2 reads SYGVQD (reference sequence). The CDR3 loop spans 14 amino acids. V lost 6 bases, J lost 5 bases, and 16 bases lay in between. CDR3 coding DNA: TGCGCCAGCAGCGAGGACAGACTATTATATGGCTACACCTTC. This encodes CASSEDRLLYGYTF.

The rearrangement joins TRBV7-9 to TRBJ2-7, with TRBD1 matching 9 bases. Germline V gene data show CDR1 as SEHNR and CDR2 as FQNEAQ (reference sequence). The V and J ends lost 1 base and 6 bases, in that order; junction bases with no gene match: 4. CDR3 length: 14 residues. CDR3 region: CASSLGTGDFEQYF. CDR3 in DNA: TGTGCCAGCAGCTTAGGGACAGGGGATTTCGAGCAGTACTTC.

The chain couples TRBV3-1 to TRBJ1-2; TRBD1 matches 10 bases. The CDR3 contains 14 residues. Per germline, CDR1 LGHDT and CDR2 YNNKEL (reference sequence). After removal of 5 bases from V and 5 bases from J, the junction contained 5 bases not matched to a gene. The CDR3: CASSSTGGVYGYTF. The CDR3 DNA reads TGTGCCAGCAGCTCGACAGGGGGCGTATATGGCTACACCTTC.

Regarding this clonotype: A single base separates this from a much larger clone, so it may be a read error. It is likely a read error, because the conserved phenylalanine at the end of the CDR3 is missing. This chain uses TRBV25-1 with TRBJ2-7; TRBD2 agrees at 11 bases. This CDR3 has 14 residues. Germline assignment: CDR1 MGHDK and CDR2 SYGVNS. The V and J ends lost 6 bases and 4 bases, in that order; junction bases with no gene match: 5. CDR3 DNA sequence: TGTGCCAGCAGCTTAGCGGGAGGGGCTTACGAGCAGTACTCC. Translated, it gives CASSLAGGAYEQYS.

The table lists this clonotype with many counts. The rearrangement uses TRBV9 and TRBJ2-3, with D perhaps matching TRBD2 (6 bases). The germline V gene has CDR1 SGDLS and CDR2 YYNGEE. Deletions cut 0 bases from V and 6 bases from J, with 17 bases between. The CDR3 runs 16 residues. DNA of the CDR3: TGTGCCAGCAGCGTAGGGCTGTTCTCCCGGGGGGATACGCAGTATTTT. It specifies CASSVGLFSRGDTQYF.

The sample holds many counts of this clonotype. The CDR3 DNA is TGTGCCAGCAGCGTTAGCGGGAGGGCAGGCTACAATGAGCAGTTCTTC. Protein: CASSVSGRAGYNEQFF. This chain uses TRBV9 with TRBJ2-1, with TRBD2 matching over 11 bases. CDR1 is SGDLS, CDR2 YYNGEE, per germline. Trimming removed 2 bases from V and 3 bases from J; junction bases left unmatched: 4. This CDR3 is built from 16 residues.

The table lists this clonotype with a few counts. The rearrangement uses TRBV4-2 and TRBJ2-7, with 8 bases fitting TRBD1. Germline CDR1 is LGHNA and CDR2 is YNFKEQ. The junction had 8 bases not matched to a gene; V was cut back by 5 bases and J by 2 bases. The CDR3 loop spans 15 amino acids. The CDR3 coding sequence is TGTGCCAGCAGCTTCGACAGGGGTCCCACCTACGAGCAGTACTTC. It codes for CASSFDRGPTYEQYF.

In this sample, this clonotype turned up many times. This rearrangement joins TRBV7-2 to TRBJ2-1; the D is unclear. Germline V CDR1 and CDR2: SGHTA, FQGNSA. V gave up 5 bases and J gave up 2 bases, with 1 base separating them. The CDR3 covers 11 residues. The CDR3 sequence: CASSTYNEQFF. CDR3 coding DNA: TGTGCCAGCAGCACCTACAATGAGCAGTTCTTC.

This clonotype appeared many times. The gene calls are TRBV20-1 and TRBJ2-2, with TRBD2 matching over 7 bases. The CDR3 runs 16 residues. Per the germline V gene, CDR1 is DFQATT and CDR2 is SNEGSKA (reference sequence). V gave up 0 bases and J gave up 1 base; unmatched junction bases: 5. The CDR3 nucleotides are TGCAGTGCTAGAGACGGGCTAGCGGAGAACACCGGGGAGCTGTTTTTT. It yields the protein CSARDGLAENTGELFF.

A few counts support this clonotype. The CDR3 spells CASKVDWERETQYF. CDR3 nucleotides: TGCGCCAGCAAAGTGGATTGGGAGCGGGAGACCCAGTACTTC. The chain joins TRBV5-1 to TRBJ2-5, with TRBD2 as a possible D gene (5 bases). This CDR3 spans 14 amino acids. With 6 bases removed from V and 5 bases from J, the gap between germline ends came to 17 bases. From germline, CDR1 is SGHRS and CDR2 YFSETQ.

DNA of the CDR3: TGTGCCAGCAGCCAAGATTTCGCTATTCAAGAGACCCAGTACTTC. It yields the protein CASSQDFAIQETQYF. The chain has TRBV3-1 and TRBJ2-5; D not certain. The germline V gene encodes CDR1 LGHDT and CDR2 YNNKEL (reference sequence). Trimming took 0 bases from V and 2 from J, leaving 10 bases between them. CDR3 length: 15 residues.

This clonotype was counted only a few times. The J gene is TRBJ2-3, the V gene TRBV9; D perhaps matches TRBD2 (6 bases). CDR3 length: 16 residues. The ends were cut back, 0 bases at V and 0 bases at J, with 11 bases in the middle. Germline CDR1 SGDLS, CDR2 YYNGEE. The CDR3 spells CASSVGGRRSTDTQYF. In DNA, the CDR3 is TGTGCCAGCAGCGTAGGAGGGAGGAGGAGCACAGATACGCAGTATTTT.